The rows below give T cell receptor beta chains drawn from one sample of a study of CD8+ T cells in alopecia areata. Sequencing was performed with immunoSEQ multiplex PCR; in TCRdb, only in-frame clones are kept and a portion is missing. The table has about 120,000 clones, roughly two fifths seen once. The sequencing sample was made of CD4+ T cells sorted from blood. All receptors come from a human donor with alopecia areata. Each CDR3 is given with its conserved first and last residue. D genes are given only for firm matches. The listing skips clone size in some rows; elsewhere it reads once, few, many or a size class.

d_call,j_call,v_call,cdr3_length,clone_size,cdr3_aa,cdr3_nt
.,TRBJ2-2,TRBV7-2,15,.,CASSFRTLNTGELFF,TGTGCCAGCAGCTTTAGGACTCTAAACACCGGGGAGCTGTTTTTT
.,TRBJ2-4,TRBV30,12,few,CAWRDRHNIQYF,TGTGCCTGGAGAGATCGGCATAACATTCAGTACTTC
.,TRBJ2-7,TRBV9,14,.,CASSVRPTQGYQYF,TGTGCCAGCAGCGTCCGGCCAACTCAAGGCTACCAGTACTTC
.,TRBJ2-5,TRBV27,13,.,CASSTPSRETQYF,TGTGCCAGCAGCACGCCCTCCCGAGAGACCCAGTACTTC
.,TRBJ2-3,TRBV7-3,12,.,CASSLRQDTQYF,TGTGCCAGCAGCTTACGTCAAGATACGCAGTATTTT
.,TRBJ1-2,TRBV27,12,.,CASSPEGGGYTF,TGTGCCAGCAGTCCTGAGGGTGGAGGCTACACCTTC
.,TRBJ2-3,TRBV5-1,17,.,CASSLGGGGGLTDTQYF,TGCGCCAGCAGCTTGGGCGGAGGAGGGGGGCTCACAGATACGCAGTATTTT
TRBD2,TRBJ2-1,TRBV7-2,18,few,CASSLARGLAGAYNEQFF,TGTGCCAGCAGCTTAGCGCGGGGACTAGCGGGAGCTTACAATGAGCAGTTCTTC
.,TRBJ2-3,TRBV4-3,13,.,CASSQGGSDTQYF,TGCGCCAGCAGCCAGGGGGGTTCTGATACGCAGTATTTT
TRBD1,TRBJ1-1,TRBV29-1,14,.,CSVVTRGVNTEAFF,TGCAGCGTTGTAACCAGGGGGGTGAACACTGAAGCTTTCTTT
TRBD1,TRBJ1-1,TRBV29-1,14,few,CSVGAGQGGTEAFF,TGCAGCGTTGGGGCCGGACAGGGGGGAACTGAAGCTTTCTTT
.,TRBJ1-1,TRBV29-1,14,.,CSVRLRVTNTEAFF,TGCAGCGTTCGTTTGAGGGTTACGAACACTGAAGCTTTCTTT
TRBD2,TRBJ2-7,TRBV7-2,15,.,CASSLGLAGAVEQYF,TGTGCCAGCAGCCTGGGACTAGCGGGGGCCGTCGAGCAGTACTTC
.,TRBJ1-5,TRBV27,14,few,CASSLSEVYQPQHF,TGTGCCAGCAGTTTATCGGAGGTCTACCAGCCCCAGCATTTT
.,TRBJ1-2,TRBV30,15,.,CARHFGQGRNNGYTF,TGTGCCCGCCATTTCGGGCAGGGGCGAAACAATGGCTACACCTTC
.,TRBJ2-6,TRBV25-1,18,few,CASSPRPGSSSGANVLTF,TGTGCCAGCAGCCCCAGGCCAGGTTCGAGCTCTGGGGCCAACGTCCTGACTTTC
TRBD2,TRBJ2-1,TRBV7-9,17,.,CASSLSPARGGYNEQFF,TGTGCCAGCAGCTTATCACCGGCCCGCGGGGGCTACAATGAGCAGTTCTTC
.,TRBJ2-1,TRBV25-1,11,.,CASSEYNEQFF,TGTGCCAGCAGTGAATACAATGAGCAGTTCTTC
TRBD2,TRBJ2-3,TRBV5-1,13,.,CASKDGRADTQYF,TGCGCCAGCAAGGACGGGAGGGCAGATACGCAGTATTTT
TRBD1,TRBJ2-7,TRBV9,15,once,CASSAGQGLSYEQYF,TGTGCCAGCAGCGCCGGACAGGGCCTCTCCTACGAGCAGTACTTC
TRBD1,TRBJ1-1,TRBV2,14,few,CASRTGQGFTEAFF,TGTGCCAGCAGGACGGGACAGGGGTTCACTGAAGCTTTCTTT
TRBD2,TRBJ2-5,TRBV5-1,18,few,CASSSTGLAGGGRETQYF,TGCGCCAGCAGCTCGACAGGACTAGCGGGAGGTGGTCGGGAGACCCAGTACTTC
.,TRBJ2-3,TRBV5-4,16,.,CASSPDPGRESDTQYF,TGTGCCAGCAGCCCCGACCCTGGGCGGGAATCAGATACGCAGTATTTT
.,TRBJ2-5,TRBV9,15,.,CASSVAGGLQETQYF,TGTGCCAGCAGCGTAGCCGGGGGCCTCCAAGAGACCCAGTACTTC
.,TRBJ2-1,TRBV29-1,12,.,CSVVRGHNEQFF,TGCAGCGTTGTTCGGGGTCACAATGAGCAGTTCTTC
TRBD1,TRBJ2-7,TRBV5-1,12,.,CASSRDRDEQYF,TGCGCCAGCAGTCGGGACAGGGATGAGCAGTACTTC
.,TRBJ2-1,TRBV2,15,.,CASSEDPFLGNEQFF,TGTGCCAGCAGTGAGGACCCGTTTTTAGGGAATGAGCAGTTCTTC
.,TRBJ1-1,TRBV7-9,14,.,CASSLRASNTEAFF,TGTGCCAGCAGCTTAAGGGCGTCGAACACTGAAGCTTTCTTT
TRBD2,TRBJ2-3,TRBV29-1,15,.,CSVEGGRAGPDTQYF,TGCAGCGTTGAAGGTGGGAGGGCCGGTCCAGATACGCAGTATTTT
TRBD1,TRBJ2-4,TRBV29-1,13,few,CSVSGQGKNIQYF,TGCAGCGTCTCGGGACAGGGCAAAAACATTCAGTACTTC
.,TRBJ2-5,TRBV5-1,14,.,CASSFDAVQETQYF,TGCGCCAGCAGCTTTGATGCGGTTCAAGAGACCCAGTACTTC
TRBD1,TRBJ1-5,TRBV29-1,14,few,CSASKGQGNQPQHF,TGCAGCGCCTCAAAAGGACAGGGGAATCAGCCCCAGCATTTT
.,TRBJ2-5,TRBV27,13,.,CASSRLLQETQYF,TGTGCCAGCAGTCGACTGCTGCAAGAGACCCAGTACTTC
TRBD2,TRBJ2-3,TRBV7-9,15,few,CASSPKRGGTDTQYF,TGTGCCAGCAGCCCCAAGCGGGGTGGGACAGATACGCAGTATTTT
.,TRBJ1-2,TRBV29-1,12,.,CSVERQAYGYTF,TGCAGCGTTGAACGACAGGCCTATGGCTACACCTTC
TRBD1,TRBJ1-1,TRBV29-1,14,few,CSAGQGRLHTEAFF,TGCAGCGCCGGACAGGGACGACTACATACTGAAGCTTTCTTT
.,TRBJ2-4,TRBV16,13,few,CASSPQWGYLQYF,TGTGCCAGCAGCCCCCAATGGGGGTACCTACAGTACTTC
TRBD2,TRBJ2-1,TRBV29-1,14,.,CSVDRGSSYNEQFF,TGCAGCGTTGATCGCGGGAGCTCCTACAATGAGCAGTTCTTC
.,TRBJ2-1,TRBV29-1,13,few,CSDGTLAYNEQFF,TGCAGCGACGGGACCCTCGCCTACAATGAGCAGTTCTTC
.,TRBJ2-2,TRBV28,13,few,CASSLVNTGELFF,TGTGCCAGCAGTTTAGTGAACACCGGGGAGCTGTTTTTT
TRBD1,TRBJ2-3,TRBV29-1,14,.,CSGGIGQGLDTQYF,TGCAGCGGCGGAATCGGACAGGGTTTGGATACGCAGTATTTT
.,TRBJ2-7,TRBV7-2,12,.,CASSSTGSEQYF,TGTGCCAGCAGCTCCACAGGGTCCGAGCAGTACTTC
.,TRBJ2-6,TRBV5-1,13,few,CASSFSGANVLTF,TGCGCCAGCAGCTTCTCTGGGGCCAACGTCCTGACTTTC
.,TRBJ2-2,TRBV19,14,.,CASSIARRAGELFF,TGTGCCAGTAGTATTGCTAGGAGGGCCGGGGAGCTGTTTTTT
TRBD2,TRBJ2-7,TRBV28,16,.,CASSLTSGRKSYEQYF,TGTGCCAGCAGCCTGACTAGCGGGAGGAAGAGCTACGAGCAGTACTTC
.,TRBJ2-7,TRBV18,13,.,CASSPPAVYEQYF,TGTGCCAGCTCACCCCCCGCAGTCTACGAGCAGTACTTC
TRBD2,TRBJ2-1,TRBV29-1,15,few,CSVRTSGGSYNEQFF,TGCAGCGTCCGGACTAGCGGTGGTTCCTACAATGAGCAGTTCTTC
.,TRBJ2-5,TRBV2,16,.,CASSEAFGPGAETQYF,TGTGCCAGCAGTGAAGCGTTCGGTCCGGGTGCCGAGACCCAGTACTTC
TRBD2,TRBJ2-1,TRBV2,15,.,CASSDLTSGANEQFF,TGTGCCAGCAGTGACCTGACTAGCGGGGCAAATGAGCAGTTCTTC
TRBD2,TRBJ2-7,TRBV29-1,13,few,CSVVTSLGYEQYF,TGCAGCGTTGTGACTAGCTTGGGGTACGAGCAGTACTTC
.,TRBJ2-7,TRBV2,11,few,CASSVRGEQYF,TGTGCCAGCAGTGTGAGGGGCGAGCAGTACTTC
.,TRBJ2-2,TRBV29-1,12,.,CSVETHTGELFF,TGCAGCGTTGAAACCCACACCGGGGAGCTGTTTTTT
.,TRBJ2-3,TRBV19,14,.,CASSPLQSTDTQYF,TGTGCCAGTAGCCCTCTCCAAAGCACAGATACGCAGTATTTT
.,TRBJ1-1,TRBV18,17,few,CASSPRPLGGADTEAFF,TGTGCCAGCTCGCCCCGACCTCTCGGGGGGGCCGACACTGAAGCTTTCTTT